Following are 28 T cell receptor beta chains from one sample sequenced in a study of shared clonotypes between healthy human individuals. Here immunoSEQ multiplex PCR was the method, and the copy in TCRdb shows in-frame clones only, minus some. The sample yields roughly 770,000 clones, about 96% seen once. Naive CD8 cells lacked CD45RO and underwent positive selection for CCR7, leaving out terminally differentiated effector memory CD45RA+ cells. The sample comprised naive CD8+ T cells sorted from blood. The receptors here all came from a man aged 25-45 years in good health.

This sequence joins TRBV27 and TRBJ1-2; 8 nucleotides agree with TRBD1. The trim removed 0 bases at V and 3 bases at J, leaving 6 bases unmatched. Germline lookup yields CDR1 MNHEY and CDR2 SMNVEV (reference sequence). CDR3 length: 16 amino acids. CDR3 coding DNA: TGTGCCAGCAGTTTATCCTGGGACAGGATTCACTATGGCTACACCTTC. Protein: CASSLSWDRIHYGYTF.

This chain connects TRBV19 to TRBJ2-3; 7 bases are shared with TRBD1. The CDR3 spans 15 residues. V lost 5 bases and J lost 0; bases outside the gene matches: 5. The germline gives CDR1 LNHDA, CDR2 SQIVND (reference sequence). CDR3 protein: CASSAQGRSTDTQYF. DNA of the CDR3: TGTGCCAGTAGTGCACAGGGGAGAAGCACAGATACGCAGTATTTT.

The chain has TRBV4-1 and TRBJ2-1, with D possibly matching TRBD2 (5 bases). Germline CDR1 is MGHRA and CDR2 is YSYEKL. The ends were cut back, 0 bases at V and 13 bases at J, with 13 bases in the middle. This CDR3 is 13 amino acids long. The CDR3 DNA reads TGCGCCAGCAGCCAAGATAGTCTAGCTCACCAGTTCTTC. Its protein is CASSQDSLAHQFF.

This chain connects TRBV7-9 to TRBJ2-7; 12 nucleotides line up with TRBD1. This CDR3 contains 15 residues. Per the germline V gene, CDR1 is SEHNR and CDR2 is FQNEAQ (reference sequence). V was clipped by 6 bases and J by 7 bases; unmatched bases: 10. The DNA of the CDR3 is TGTGCCAGCAGTTCTCCGGGACAGGGGGCGCCTGAGCAGTACTTC. Its translation is CASSSPGQGAPEQYF.

The chain has TRBV5-8 and TRBJ2-1, with D tentatively TRBD1 (6 bases). CDR3 size: 14 residues. In germline, CDR1 is SGHTS, CDR2 YDEGEE. V was clipped by 7 bases and J by 1 base, with 12 bases between them. CDR3 region: CASRGGRSYNEQFF. The DNA of the CDR3 is TGTGCCAGCCGTGGGGGCCGGTCCTACAATGAGCAGTTCTTC.

This chain links TRBV27 with TRBJ2-1; 9 bases map to TRBD2. This CDR3 comprises 14 residues. Germline CDR1 reads MNHEY; CDR2 reads SMNVEV (reference sequence). The J segment lost 6 bases and the V segment lost 8 bases, leaving 8 bases of the junction unmatched. This chain's CDR3 is CASGLAGEGNEQFF. In DNA form, the CDR3 reads TGTGCCAGCGGGTTAGCGGGAGAGGGCAATGAGCAGTTCTTC.

This clone was seen just once. This chain connects TRBV5-4 to TRBJ2-7; D not certain. Germline assignment: CDR1 SGHNT and CDR2 YYREEE (reference sequence). The CDR3 length is 16 residues. V was trimmed by 5 bases and J by 1 base, leaving 19 bases between them. The CDR3 DNA follows: TGTGCCAGCAGAAACTCAACGGGCATGCTATCCTACGAGCAGTACTTC. Its translation is CASRNSTGMLSYEQYF.

The gene calls are TRBV5-8 and TRBJ2-1; possibly TRBD2 for D (5 bases). Germline assignment: CDR1 SGHTS and CDR2 YDEGEE. V lost 1 base and J lost 5, with 19 bases in between. The CDR3 covers 17 residues. The CDR3 here is CASSLKVGLRVHNEQFF. In DNA form, the CDR3 reads TGTGCCAGCAGCTTGAAAGTTGGACTGCGGGTTCACAATGAGCAGTTCTTC. Full variable domain (outside the CDR3, taken from reference TRBV5-8 and TRBJ2-1): EAGVTQSPTHLIKTRGQQATLRCSPISGHTSVYWYQQALGLGLQFLLWYDEGEERNRGNFPPRFSGRQFPNYSSELNVNALELEDSALYLCASSLKVGLRVHNEQFFGPGTRLTVL.

V gene TRBV7-9 combines with J gene TRBJ2-1; D possibly corresponds to TRBD2 (6 bases). Deletions cut 3 bases from V and 7 bases from J, with 13 bases between. The CDR3 is 14 amino acids. CDR1 SEHNR and CDR2 FQNEAQ come from the germline V gene (reference sequence). CDR3 in DNA: TGTGCCAGCAGCTTTAGCGGAGCCACTAATGAGCAGTTCTTC. Translation: CASSFSGATNEQFF.

V usage is TRBV14 and J usage is TRBJ2-3; 7 bases are a match to TRBD1. The V segment lost 0 bases and the J segment 2 bases; nucleotides outside the gene matches: 8. This CDR3 spans 17 amino acids. The germline CDR1 and CDR2 sequences are SGHDN and FVKESK. The CDR3 sequence: CASSQEPPGTDTDTQYF. CDR3 bases: TGTGCCAGCAGCCAAGAACCCCCCGGGACAGACACAGATACGCAGTATTTT. Supplemented by reference TRBV14 and TRBJ2-3, the full variable domain reads EAGVTQFPSHSVIEKGQTVTLRCDPISGHDNLYWYRRVMGKEIKFLLHFVKESKQDESGMPNNRFLAERTGGTYSTLKVQPAELEDSGVYFCASSQEPPGTDTDTQYFGPGTRLTVL.

This rearrangement joins TRBV11-2 to TRBJ1-4; tentative D call: TRBD1 (6 bases). In germline, CDR1 is SGHAT, CDR2 FQNNGV. The CDR3 covers 17 residues. Trimming pared 1 base from V and 0 bases from J, leaving 12 bases between. This CDR3 reads CASSLGGTFATNEKLFF. The CDR3 DNA follows: TGTGCCAGCAGCTTAGGGGGGACATTCGCAACTAATGAAAAACTGTTTTTT.

A note on this clone: At one end the junction does not follow the germline gene, possibly because of a read error. The V and J genes are TRBV7-7 and TRBJ2-3; D is unresolved. This CDR3 is built from 15 residues. CDR1 and CDR2 from the germline V gene are SSHAT and FNYEAQ (reference sequence). The CDR3 coding sequence is TGTGCTAGCAGCTCTAGTTCTGCAGTCACAGATACGCAGTATTTT. Its translation is CASSSSSAVTDTQYF.

This chain uses TRBV29-1 with TRBJ1-2; D is undetermined. Germline V gene lookup returns CDR1 SQVTM and CDR2 ANQGSEA. The CDR3 totals 10 residues. Between the trimmed V and J ends, which lost 4 bases and 5 bases, there was a span of 5 bases. CDR3 nucleotide sequence: TGCAGCGTTGTCGGATATGGCTACACCTTC. Translating it yields CSVVGYGYTF.

The gene calls are TRBV30 and TRBJ2-7, with 9 bases aligning to TRBD1. Germline lookup yields CDR1 GTSNPN and CDR2 SVGIG (reference sequence). The CDR3 totals 13 residues. The V gene end was trimmed by 5 bases and the J gene end by 4 bases; junction bases not matched to a gene: 6. The CDR3 region is CAWRDRARYEQYF. The CDR3 bases are TGTGCCTGGCGGGACAGGGCTAGGTACGAGCAGTACTTC.

The chain combines TRBV6-5 with TRBJ2-2; unclear D gene. The germline CDR1 and CDR2 sequences are MNHEY and SVGAGI. The ends were cut back, 8 bases at V and 4 bases at J, with 8 bases in the middle. This CDR3 comprises 12 residues. The DNA of the CDR3 is TGTGCCAGCCGGCAGGTCACCGGGGAGCTGTTTTTT. It yields the protein CASRQVTGELFF.

This chain connects TRBV4-1 to TRBJ2-1; TRBD2 agrees at 10 bases. The V segment lost 1 base and the J segment 2 bases; nucleotides outside the gene matches: 5. Germline V CDR1 and CDR2: MGHRA, YSYEKL. The CDR3 runs 17 residues. The CDR3 sequence is CASSQGPSGSPYNEQFF. The CDR3 DNA follows: TGCGCCAGCAGCCAAGGCCCTAGCGGGAGCCCCTACAATGAGCAGTTCTTC.

This clone was picked up one time. This same CDR3 is encoded by further DNA sequences in the sample. The V gene is TRBV2, the J gene TRBJ2-7; unclear D gene. CDR3 length: 10 residues. CDR1 and CDR2 (germline): SNHLY, FYNNEI. Between the trimmed V and J ends, which lost 7 bases and 3 bases, there was a span of 4 bases. CDR3: CASTGYEQYF. The CDR3 DNA sequence: TGTGCCAGCACTGGCTACGAGCAGTACTTC.

This chain links TRBV28 with TRBJ2-1, with 7 bases that match TRBD1. The CDR3 loop spans 15 amino acids. The V and J ends lost 3 bases and 6 bases, in that order; junction bases with no gene match: 8. Germline V gene lookup returns CDR1 MDHEN and CDR2 SYDVKM. The DNA for the CDR3 is TGTGCCAGCAGTTTTCAGACAGGGTTAGGCAATGAGCAGTTCTTC. Translated: CASSFQTGLGNEQFF. The whole variable domain, filled in from reference TRBV28 and TRBJ2-1, reads DVKVTQSSRYLVKRTGEKVFLECVQDMDHENMFWYRQDPGLGLRLIYFSYDVKMKEKGDIPEGYSVSREKKERFSLILESASTNQTSMYLCASSFQTGLGNEQFFGPGTRLTVL.

This chain joins TRBV4-3 and TRBJ2-7; 7 bases are shared with TRBD1. Per the germline V gene, CDR1 is LGHNA and CDR2 is YSLEER. V was clipped by 3 bases and J by 1 base; unmatched bases: 6. The CDR3 consists of 15 residues. CDR3 coding DNA: TGCGCCAGCAGCCAGGCAGGGGGATGGTCCTACGAGCAGTACTTC. Translating it yields CASSQAGGWSYEQYF.

V gene TRBV27 combines with J gene TRBJ2-2; D possibly uses TRBD1 or TRBD2 (6 bases each). The germline V and J ends were trimmed by 1 base and 7 bases, with 10 bases remaining between them. Germline V gives CDR1 MNHEY, CDR2 SMNVEV (reference sequence). There are 14 residues in the CDR3. This chain's CDR3 is CASSLYGGGGELFF. DNA for the CDR3: TGTGCCAGCAGTTTATACGGGGGCGGCGGGGAGCTGTTTTTT.

This chain links TRBV7-2 with TRBJ2-1; no clear D. The CDR3 is 14 amino acids. Trimming removed 2 bases from V and 9 bases from J, with 14 bases in between. Germline V gene lookup returns CDR1 SGHTA and CDR2 FQGNSA. The CDR3 spells CASSLYDTTVEQFF. The CDR3 DNA follows: TGTGCCAGCAGCTTATACGACACTACAGTTGAGCAGTTCTTC.

The V gene is TRBV28, the J gene TRBJ2-3, with 10 positions matching TRBD1. V shed 2 bases, J shed 9 bases, and the junction held 8 bases outside the gene matches. Germline CDR1 MDHEN, CDR2 SYDVKM. The CDR3 contains 15 residues. CDR3 sequence: CASSLPTMTGGTQYF. The CDR3 DNA is TGTGCCAGCAGTTTACCCACGATGACAGGGGGCACGCAGTATTTT.

CDR3 sequence: CASSQVGYEQFF. Written as DNA, the CDR3 is TGCGCCAGCAGCCAAGTCGGGTATGAGCAGTTCTTC. The J gene is TRBJ2-1, the V gene TRBV4-1, with D unresolved. Germline V gives CDR1 MGHRA, CDR2 YSYEKL. The CDR3 consists of 12 residues. V was shortened by 1 base and J by 8 bases, with 6 bases between the two germline ends.

The chain links TRBV7-9 to TRBJ2-5; D may be TRBD1 or TRBD2 (5 bases each). V was trimmed by 2 bases and J by 1 base, leaving 8 bases between them. The CDR3 extends over 14 amino acids. The germline gives CDR1 SEHNR, CDR2 FQNEAQ (reference sequence). DNA for the CDR3: TGTGCCAGCAGCTTACCGGGACGCCAAGAGACCCAGTACTTC. Translating it yields CASSLPGRQETQYF.

The chain is built from TRBV14 and TRBJ1-5; D gene uncertain. The CDR3 is 14 amino acids. V lost 1 base, J lost 0 bases, and 4 bases lay in between. Germline V CDR1 and CDR2: SGHDN, FVKESK. CDR3 protein: CASSQGPSNQPQHF. CDR3 nucleotides: TGTGCCAGCAGCCAAGGGCCTAGCAATCAGCCCCAGCATTTT.

In the case of this clone: Other DNA sequences from this sample encode an identical CDR3 as well. This chain uses TRBV7-6 with TRBJ1-1; D might be TRBD1 (5 bases). The CDR3 extends over 14 amino acids. Germline V gene data show CDR1 as SGHVS and CDR2 as FNYEAQ. V lost 0 bases, J lost 3 bases, and 8 bases lay in between. The CDR3 protein is CASSLAGTDTEAFF. CDR3 bases: TGTGCCAGCAGCTTAGCTGGGACCGACACTGAAGCTTTCTTT.

CDR3 nucleotides: TGTGCCAGCAGTTCCCGGGACGGCAGCTCCTACGAGCAGTACTTC. It translates to CASSSRDGSSYEQYF. J is TRBJ2-7 and V is TRBV6-6, with D perhaps assigned TRBD1 or TRBD2 (5 bases each). V was shortened by 4 bases and J by 0 bases, with 13 bases between the two germline ends. Germline loops: CDR1 MNHNY, CDR2 SVGAGI (reference sequence). The CDR3 length is 15 residues.

The chain combines TRBV4-2 with TRBJ2-1; D not resolved. Germline V gene data show CDR1 as LGHNA and CDR2 as YNFKEQ. Between the trimmed V and J ends, which lost 2 bases and 6 bases, there was a span of 8 bases. The CDR3 totals 13 residues. Written as DNA, the CDR3 is TGTGCCAGCAGCCAATTGCCGGGCAATGAGCAGTTCTTC. Its protein product is CASSQLPGNEQFF.